This TCR beta chain was observed in a study of beta chain features in type 1 diabetes. In its sample, this clone was seen a few times. Trimming took 3 bases from V and 0 from J, leaving 8 bases between them. CDR1 is SEHNR, CDR2 FQNEAQ, per germline (reference sequence). The CDR3 totals 14 residues. Of the isolated RNA, all was reverse transcribed, and so the sequenced material was expressed TCRB transcripts. This table comes from immunoSEQ multiplex PCR, and its TCRdb copy is limited to in-frame clones, with some not included. The data contain around 330,000 clones, approximately 10% of them singletons.

This clonotype originated in a woman aged 30 to 39 in good health. Specimen: naive CD4+ T cells from blood. The V call is TRBV7-9, the J call TRBJ1-1; TRBD1 might be the D (6 bases). In DNA, the CDR3 is TGTGCCAGCAGCTTCACAGGGATGAACACTGAAGCTTTCTTT. Translating it yields CASSFTGMNTEAFF.